This T cell receptor beta chain was identified in a study of T cells expressing NK-cell markers (dated by TCRdb to about 2020). With regard to the full study: In sorted CD3+CD56+NKG2C+, CD3+CD56+NKG2C- and CD3+CD56-NKG2C+ T-cell subsets from about 8 donors, TCR beta-chain repertoires were profiled. Among the eight sequenced donors, only one was HCMV-seronegative, while the other seven were HCMV-seropositive. The eight sequenced donors were randomly selected healthy volunteers, three men and five women. Libraries were sequenced as 2 x 150 bp reads on Illumina HiSeq 2000/2500, MiSeq or NextSeq.

To determine HCMV serostatus, a commercial ELISA kit was used to detect HCMV-specific IgG in serum. Ficoll density gradient centrifugation was used to isolate peripheral blood mononuclear cells from blood. Overall study outcomes, separate from this receptor: Whether the expanded NKG2C-expressing T cell clones were specific for HCMV antigens was left unclear. In roughly six donors, the dominant CD3+CD56+NKG2C+ clonotypes were among the top 10 CD8+ clonotypes and accounted for about 1.0-7.5% of CD8+ T cells. Those dominant clonotypes were again the most abundant among CD3+CD56-NKG2C+ cells in four donors, at about 25-65%.

The germline V gene specifies LGHNA as CDR1 and YSLEER as CDR2. The CDR3 sequence holds 15 residues, the cysteine and phenylalanine included. No DNA has been recorded. Sequenced using an Illumina HiSeq 2000. TCR beta cDNA libraries were made by 5'RACE template switching that added a universal primer site and unique molecular identifiers. cDNA synthesis was primed from the TCR beta constant segment, followed by two successive PCR amplification steps. From the authors' description of their analysis: MIGEC was used to demultiplex reads and group reads by UMI, and MiTCR was used to assemble and quantify clonotypes. To exclude erroneous sequences, any TCR cDNA sequence not supported by at least two reads was discarded. The tcR package was used for downstream repertoire analysis, and clonotypes were matched between fractions using CDR3 nucleotide sequence together with V segment. VDJmatch was used to annotate antigen specificity against VDJdb, with one amino acid substitution in CDR3 permitted. TCRdb reprocessed the reads, so every CDR3 protein sequence counts as one entry and DNA is not shown. The V and J calls come from TCRdb's annotation, not from the publication. The table for this sample records more than 400,000 distinct CDR3 sequences. The ten largest clones add up to 7.3% of the sample.

As to this clonotype: What this receptor recognizes is not known.

Material for sequencing was blood T cells: a sorted CD56 or NKG2C T cell subset, CD4+ or CD8+ T cells, or bulk PBMC T cells (not recorded which). The V gene is TRBV4-3 and the J gene is TRBJ1-4; lacking DNA, the TRBD1 call made by TCRdb goes unchecked. The sequence derives from a woman between 18 and 70 years old in good health. The CDR3 here reads CASSQTDRGHEKLFF.